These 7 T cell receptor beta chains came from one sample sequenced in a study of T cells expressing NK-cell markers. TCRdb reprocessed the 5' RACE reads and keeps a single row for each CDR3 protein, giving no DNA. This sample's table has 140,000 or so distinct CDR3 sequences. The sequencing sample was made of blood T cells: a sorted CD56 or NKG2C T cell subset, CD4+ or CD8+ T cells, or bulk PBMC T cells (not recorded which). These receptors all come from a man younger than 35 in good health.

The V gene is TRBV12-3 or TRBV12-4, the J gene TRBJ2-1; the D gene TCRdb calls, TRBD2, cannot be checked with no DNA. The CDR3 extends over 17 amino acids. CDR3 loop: CASSSSGTSGREAEQFF.

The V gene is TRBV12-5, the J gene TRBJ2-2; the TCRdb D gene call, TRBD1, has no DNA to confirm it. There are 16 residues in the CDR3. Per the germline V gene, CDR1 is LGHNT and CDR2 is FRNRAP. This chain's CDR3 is CASLWGPGANTGELFF.

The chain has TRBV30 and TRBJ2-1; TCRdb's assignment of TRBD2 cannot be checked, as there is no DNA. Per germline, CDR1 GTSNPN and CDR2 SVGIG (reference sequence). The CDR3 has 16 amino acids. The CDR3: CAWGGTSGSRNNEQFF.

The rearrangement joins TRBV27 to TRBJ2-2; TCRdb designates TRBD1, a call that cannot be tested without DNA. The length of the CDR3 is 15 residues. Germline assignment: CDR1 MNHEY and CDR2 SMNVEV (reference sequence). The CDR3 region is CASSLWGTNTGELFF.

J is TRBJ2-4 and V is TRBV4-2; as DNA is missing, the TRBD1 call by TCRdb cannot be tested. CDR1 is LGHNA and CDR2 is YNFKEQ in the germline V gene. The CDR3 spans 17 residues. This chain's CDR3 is CASSPHGGSSSGLSQYF.

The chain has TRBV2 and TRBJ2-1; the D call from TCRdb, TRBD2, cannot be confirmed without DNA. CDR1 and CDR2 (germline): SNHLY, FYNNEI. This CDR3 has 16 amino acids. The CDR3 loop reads CASRTPGLAGGNEQFF. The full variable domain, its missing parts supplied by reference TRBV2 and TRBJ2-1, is EPEVTQTPSHQVTQMGQEVILRCVPISNHLYFYWYRQILGQKVEFLVSFYNNEISEKSEIFDDQFSVERPDGSNFTLKIRSTKLEDSAMYFCASRTPGLAGGNEQFFGPGTRLTVL.

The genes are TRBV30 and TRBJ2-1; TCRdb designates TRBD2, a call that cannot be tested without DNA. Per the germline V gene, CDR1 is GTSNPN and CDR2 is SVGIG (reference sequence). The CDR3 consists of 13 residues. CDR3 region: CACYAGGRYEQFF. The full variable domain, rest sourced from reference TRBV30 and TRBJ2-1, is SQTIHQWPATLVQPVGSPLSLECTVEGTSNPNLYWYRQAAGRGLQLLFYSVGIGQISSEVPQNLSASRPQDRQFILSSKKLLLSDSGFYLCACYAGGRYEQFFGPGTRLTVL.